A single sample is the source of the 2 T cell receptor beta chains below, sequenced in a study of cytomegalovirus exposure and HLA in healthy donors. PCR amplification relied on 60 Vbeta primers (plus 13 Jbeta primers). Here immunoSEQ multiplex PCR was the method, and the copy in TCRdb shows in-frame clones only, minus some. The ten most abundant clones cover 0.79% of a sample with approximately 170,000 clones. The specimen was PBMCs. All receptors come from a woman aged 18-29 years in good health and CMV-seropositive.

The chain combines TRBV20-1 with TRBJ2-1; D gene unclear. V was clipped by 6 bases and J by 8 bases, with 11 bases between them. This CDR3 spans 11 amino acids. Germline CDR1 DFQATT, CDR2 SNEGSKA (reference sequence). CDR3 coding DNA: TGCAGTGCAGCCCAAAGCGATGAGCAGTTCTTC. It translates to CSAAQSDEQFF.

The V gene is TRBV15, the J gene TRBJ2-7; no definite D call. This CDR3 spans 13 amino acids. Germline CDR1 LNHNV, CDR2 YYDKDF (reference sequence). V was trimmed by 5 bases and J by 3 bases, leaving 11 bases between them. The CDR3 is CATSGQKYYEQYF. In DNA form, the CDR3 reads TGTGCCACCAGCGGGCAGAAATACTACGAGCAGTACTTC. The whole variable domain, filled in from reference TRBV15 and TRBJ2-7, reads DAMVIQNPRYQVTQFGKPVTLSCSQTLNHNVMYWYQQKSSQAPKLLFHYYDKDFNNEADTPDNFQSRRPNTSFCFLDIRSPGLGDTAMYLCATSGQKYYEQYFGPGTRLTVT.